This T cell receptor beta chain was sequenced during a study of radiotherapy plus CTLA-4 blockade in lung cancer. Study information: Disease control was present in roughly 29% of patients, and objective responses in roughly 17%. Study findings and constraints: The study found tumor-derived TCR clones expanded in blood after radiotherapy plus ipilimumab.

Note on this clone: Its antigen is still unknown.

The CDR3 extends over 17 amino acids. The V gene's germline CDR1 is SGHRS and CDR2 YFSETQ. The V and J ends lost 1 base and 9 bases, in that order; junction bases with no gene match: 13. Clones were read by immunoSEQ multiplex PCR, and TCRdb kept only the in-frame ones, dropping some. In the table there are tens of thousands of clones, approximately 86% of which are singletons. Focal radiation was given together with CTLA-4 blockade (ipilimumab) to patients with chemo-refractory metastatic non-small-cell lung cancer. This TCR was sampled from a human donor with non-small cell lung cancer that progressed on radiotherapy plus ipilimumab. The chain uses TRBV5-1 and TRBJ1-6, with 7 bases matching TRBD1. The input for sequencing was peripheral blood, taken from a patient treated with radiotherapy plus ipilimumab. The CDR3 reads CASSLSMAETGLSPLHF. The CDR3 bases are TGCGCCAGCAGCTTGTCGATGGCAGAGACAGGGCTTTCACCCCTCCACTTT.